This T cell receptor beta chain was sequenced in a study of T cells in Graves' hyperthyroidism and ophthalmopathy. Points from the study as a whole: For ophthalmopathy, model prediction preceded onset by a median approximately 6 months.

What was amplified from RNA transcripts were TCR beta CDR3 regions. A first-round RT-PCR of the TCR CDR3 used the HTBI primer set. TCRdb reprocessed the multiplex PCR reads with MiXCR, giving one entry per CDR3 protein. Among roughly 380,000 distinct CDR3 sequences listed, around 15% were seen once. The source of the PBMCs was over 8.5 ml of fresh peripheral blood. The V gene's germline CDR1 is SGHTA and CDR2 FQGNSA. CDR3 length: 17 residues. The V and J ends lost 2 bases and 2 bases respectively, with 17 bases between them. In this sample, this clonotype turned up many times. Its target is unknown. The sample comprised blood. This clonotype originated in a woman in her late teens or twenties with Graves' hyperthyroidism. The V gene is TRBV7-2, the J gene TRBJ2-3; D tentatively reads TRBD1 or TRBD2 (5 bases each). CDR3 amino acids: CASSLTGATFSTDTQYF. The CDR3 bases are TGTGCCAGCAGCTTAACCGGGGCTACCTTCTCCACAGATACGCAGTATTTT.